One and the same sample provided the 31 T cell receptor beta chains below, sequenced in a study of beta chain features in type 1 diabetes. Notes on the study in general: The study found moderately but significantly shorter TCRB CDR3s in all four CD4+ subsets of Type 1 diabetes patients.

No cognate antigen is known for these TCRs. Expressed TCRB transcripts were sequenced because the isolated RNA had all been reverse transcribed beforehand. Libraries were prepared by immunoSEQ multiplex PCR; TCRdb keeps only in-frame clonotypes and omits some of them. The profile shows some 160,000 clones, around 8.4% of them singletons. Sequenced material: central memory CD4+ T cells from blood. Receptors were obtained from a young woman with type 1 diabetes.

The rearrangement uses TRBV25-1 and TRBJ2-1; TRBD2 matches at 12 bases. After removal of 5 bases from V and 3 bases from J, the junction contained 5 bases not matched to a gene. CDR1 and CDR2 (germline): MGHDK, SYGVNS. The CDR3 totals 16 residues. The CDR3 DNA sequence: TGTGCCAGCAGTAAACTAGCGGGAGGCAACTACAATGAGCAGTTCTTC. It yields the protein CASSKLAGGNYNEQFF.

This clone was detected a few times. The chain carries TRBV9 and TRBJ2-1; TRBD2 matches at 8 bases. There are 14 residues in the CDR3. V lost 6 bases, J lost 6 bases, and 8 bases stayed unmatched. Germline V gene data show CDR1 as SGDLS and CDR2 as YYNGEE. The CDR3 coding sequence is TGTGCCAGCAACCGGGAGGGCCAAATCAATGAGCAGTTCTTC. Its protein product is CASNREGQINEQFF.

This clone was seen a few times. The gene calls are TRBV4-1 and TRBJ1-2, with no clear D. The CDR3 extends over 13 amino acids. CDR1 and CDR2 (germline): MGHRA, YSYEKL. V was shortened by 0 bases and J by 5 bases, with 7 bases between the two germline ends. CDR3 amino acids: CASSQDGQYGYTF. The CDR3 bases are TGCGCCAGCAGCCAAGATGGGCAGTATGGCTACACCTTC.

The rearrangement joins TRBV30 to TRBJ1-3, with D maybe TRBD1 (5 bases). Deletions cut 3 bases from V and 7 bases from J, with 13 bases between. From germline, CDR1 is GTSNPN and CDR2 SVGIG (reference sequence). The CDR3 runs 13 residues. In nucleotides, the CDR3 is TGTGCCTGGAGCGTAGGGGATTTGAACACCATATATTTT. This codes for CAWSVGDLNTIYF.

This clone came up a few times. The rearrangement joins TRBV9 to TRBJ2-3; 7 positions match TRBD1. J was trimmed by 5 bases and V by 0 bases; bases with no gene match: 6. Germline V CDR1 and CDR2: SGDLS, YYNGEE. The CDR3 is 15 amino acids. The CDR3: CASSVEMRGQDTQYF. The CDR3 DNA reads as TGTGCCAGCAGCGTAGAGATGAGGGGGCAAGATACGCAGTATTTT.

V usage is TRBV28 and J usage is TRBJ2-7; unclear D gene. Trimming shortened V by 3 bases and J by 4 bases, and 16 bases separated the two germline ends. The CDR3 is 15 amino acids. CDR1 and CDR2 from the germline V gene are MDHEN and SYDVKM. In DNA form, the CDR3 reads TGTGCCAGCAGTTTTTACGGCCGAGGTGGGTACGAGCAGTACTTC. Translated: CASSFYGRGGYEQYF.

This chain links TRBV7-9 with TRBJ1-3; a weak D match, TRBD1 (6 bases). V was trimmed by 5 bases and J by 4 bases, leaving 15 bases between them. Germline V gene lookup returns CDR1 SEHNR and CDR2 FQNEAQ (reference sequence). The CDR3 consists of 15 residues. CDR3 in amino acids: CASSVLRDIGNTIYF. The CDR3 DNA sequence: TGTGCCAGCAGCGTCCTCCGGGACATCGGAAACACCATATATTTT.

In DNA form, the CDR3 reads TGTGCCAGCAGCACAGGGACAGGGAGGTTACAAGCTTTCTTT. Encoded protein: CASSTGTGRLQAFF. The genes are TRBV7-9 and TRBJ1-1, with 9 positions matching TRBD1. J was trimmed by 9 bases and V by 5 bases; bases with no gene match: 10. Looked up from germline, CDR1 is SEHNR and CDR2 is FQNEAQ (reference sequence). The CDR3 has 14 amino acids.

The chain employs TRBV18 and TRBJ1-5, with a possible D match to TRBD1 (5 bases). V was shortened by 6 bases and J by 0 bases, with 6 bases between the two germline ends. This CDR3 is 13 amino acids long. CDR1 KGHSH and CDR2 LQKENI come from the germline V gene. The CDR3 DNA reads as TGTGCCAGCTCGACAGATAGCAATCAGCCCCAGCATTTT. Its protein is CASSTDSNQPQHF.

The chain employs TRBV6-5 and TRBJ1-5; D uncertain. The CDR3 covers 15 residues. The V end was cut by 5 bases, the J end by 0 bases, with 11 bases between. Germline CDR1 reads MNHEY; CDR2 reads SVGAGI. The DNA of the CDR3 is TGTGCCAGCAGTAGGACTCAGAATAGCAATCAGCCCCAGCATTTT. Encoded protein: CASSRTQNSNQPQHF.

This clone was seen at least ten times. The chain combines TRBV28 with TRBJ1-2; TRBD1 matches 7 bases. In germline, CDR1 is MDHEN, CDR2 SYDVKM. With V trimmed by 6 bases and J by 8 bases, 9 bases remained unmatched. The CDR3 spans 13 residues. The CDR3 DNA sequence: TGTGCCAGCAGGCAGACGACAGGGCGAGGCTACACCTTC. It codes for CASRQTTGRGYTF.

V is TRBV7-8 and J is TRBJ2-1, with 8 nucleotides matching TRBD1. CDR1 and CDR2 (germline): SGHVS, FQNEAQ. The J segment lost 9 bases and the V segment lost 4 bases, leaving 8 bases of the junction unmatched. This CDR3 is 14 amino acids long. The CDR3 DNA reads as TGTGCCAGCAGCTCCGGACAGGGTAACGGTGAGCAGTTCTTC. It translates to CASSSGQGNGEQFF. The variable domain in full, completed from reference TRBV7-8 and TRBJ2-1, reads GAGVSQSPRYKVAKRGQDVALRCDPISGHVSLFWYQQALGQGPEFLTYFQNEAQLDKSGLPSDRFFAERPEGSVSTLKIQRTQQEDSAVYLCASSSGQGNGEQFFGPGTRLTVL.

The chain recombines TRBV9 with TRBJ2-1; D ambiguous. The CDR3 runs to 13 residues. CDR1 and CDR2 from the germline V gene are SGDLS and YYNGEE. Trimming stripped 0 bases from V and 5 bases from J, with 6 bases between. The CDR3 sequence is CASSVDQDNEQFF. As DNA, the CDR3 is TGTGCCAGCAGCGTAGATCAGGACAATGAGCAGTTCTTC.

The V gene is TRBV7-3, the J gene TRBJ2-5, with a weak D call TRBD1 (6 bases). V shed 5 bases and J shed 0 bases, with 13 bases lying between them. CDR3 length equals 15 residues. Germline-derived CDR1 and CDR2 are SGHTA and FQGTGA. Here the CDR3 DNA reads TGTGCCAGCAGCCCCGGGACAACCTACCAAGAGACCCAGTACTTC. Protein product: CASSPGTTYQETQYF.

The table lists this clone with many counts. V gene TRBV18 combines with J gene TRBJ2-7, with TRBD1 identical over 7 bases. The CDR3 is 12 residues long. The germline V gene encodes CDR1 KGHSH and CDR2 LQKENI. The J segment lost 6 bases and the V segment lost 3 bases, leaving 2 bases of the junction unmatched. The CDR3 DNA follows: TGTGCCAGCTCACCGAGACAGGGCGAGCAGTACTTC. It translates to CASSPRQGEQYF.

V is TRBV18 and J is TRBJ2-4; 8 bases fit TRBD1. The CDR3 contains 15 residues. Trimming cost V 2 bases and J 9 bases; bases outside gene matches: 9. Germline V lookup: CDR1 KGHSH, CDR2 LQKENI. The CDR3 loop reads CASSPKPGGSSIQYF. Written as DNA, the CDR3 is TGTGCCAGCTCACCAAAGCCAGGGGGCAGTTCCATTCAGTACTTC.

This clone was detected only a few times. V gene TRBV19 combines with J gene TRBJ2-2, with D unclear. V lost 7 bases and J 2 bases, leaving 8 bases between the germline ends. The germline CDR1 and CDR2 sequences are LNHDA and SQIVND (reference sequence). The CDR3 covers 13 residues. In DNA, the CDR3 is TGTGCCAGTACTGGCGGAAACACCGGGGAGCTGTTTTTT. It yields the protein CASTGGNTGELFF.

The chain links TRBV10-3 to TRBJ2-5, with a tentative D call TRBD1 (6 bases). V lost 6 bases, J lost 1 base, and 9 bases lay in between. This CDR3 has 13 residues. Germline V CDR1 and CDR2: ENHRY, SYGVKD. The CDR3 DNA follows: TGTGCCATCAGCGGACAGCTCCAAGAGACCCAGTACTTC. Its translation is CAISGQLQETQYF.

As DNA, the CDR3 is TGTGCCAGCAGCTCCGGGACTACGAGCACAGATACGCAGTATTTT. Protein: CASSSGTTSTDTQYF. The chain recombines TRBV7-2 with TRBJ2-3; 7 nucleotides line up with TRBD2. With 4 bases clipped from V and 0 bases from J, the junction kept 4 bases outside the gene matches. The CDR3 runs to 15 residues. Germline CDR1 reads SGHTA; CDR2 reads FQGNSA.

The genes are TRBV5-6 and TRBJ1-6; D is possibly TRBD1 (5 bases). Trimming cost V 6 bases and J 5 bases, with 12 bases left between them. Germline V gene lookup returns CDR1 SGHDT and CDR2 YYEEEE. This CDR3 has 14 residues. CDR3 DNA sequence: TGTGCCAGCACGCGCAGGGATAATAATTCACCCCTCCACTTT. It is translated as CASTRRDNNSPLHF.

The rearrangement links TRBV6-5 to TRBJ2-5; D unclear. Germline V gene lookup returns CDR1 MNHEY and CDR2 SVGAGI. The CDR3 is 12 amino acids. V lost 4 bases to trimming and J lost 7 bases, with 10 bases between them. CDR3 amino acids: CASSSGYGTQYF. The CDR3 coding sequence is TGTGCCAGCAGTTCGGGTTACGGGACCCAGTACTTC.

V is TRBV25-1 and J is TRBJ1-2; 8 bases align to TRBD1. V dropped 1 base and J dropped 4; count of bases not matched to a gene: 2. Per germline, CDR1 MGHDK and CDR2 SYGVNS. The CDR3 spans 14 residues. The CDR3: CASSEFTGGYGYTF. DNA for the CDR3: TGTGCCAGCAGTGAATTTACAGGGGGCTATGGCTACACCTTC.

This clone was counted only a few times. CDR3: CASSLGMGQFPEQYF. The CDR3, as DNA: TGTGCCAGCAGCTTAGGTATGGGACAGTTCCCCGAGCAGTACTTC. The chain couples TRBV11-2 to TRBJ2-7; 7 nucleotides match TRBD1. V trimming: 1 base; J trimming: 6 bases; junction bases outside the gene matches: 9. The V gene's germline CDR1 is SGHAT and CDR2 FQNNGV. The CDR3 covers 15 residues.

This clone has more than one count but fewer than ten. This chain links TRBV13 with TRBJ2-1; TRBD1 agrees at 7 bases. The germline V gene has CDR1 PRHDT and CDR2 FYEKMQ (reference sequence). Losses at the gene ends were 5 bases for V and 5 bases for J; bases not matched to a gene: 9. The CDR3 sequence is 15 residues long. This chain's CDR3 is CASSPRKGQNNEQFF. In DNA form, the CDR3 reads TGTGCCAGCAGCCCAAGAAAGGGACAGAACAATGAGCAGTTCTTC.

This clone came up a few times. The chain has TRBV5-4 and TRBJ2-1; 9 bases line up with TRBD2. Germline values: CDR1 SGHNT, CDR2 YYREEE (reference sequence). This CDR3 comprises 16 residues. Trimming took 0 bases from V and 2 from J; bases not matched to a gene: 3. CDR3 nucleotides: TGTGCCAGCAGCTTGGAGGGCGGGAGGGCCTACAATGAGCAGTTCTTC. It codes for CASSLEGGRAYNEQFF.

This clone was seen a handful of times. The rearrangement joins TRBV6-5 to TRBJ1-5; 7 bases are a match to TRBD1. The CDR3 is 14 amino acids. V was pared by 7 bases and J by 0 bases, with 3 bases of the junction left unmatched. From germline, CDR1 is MNHEY and CDR2 SVGAGI. Written as DNA, the CDR3 is TGTGCCAGCAACGACAGGGCTAGCAATCAGCCCCAGCATTTT. It translates to CASNDRASNQPQHF.

This chain joins TRBV5-1 and TRBJ2-7, with 7 positions matching TRBD1. The CDR3 has 13 residues. In germline, CDR1 is SGHRS, CDR2 YFSETQ. V shed 5 bases and J 0 bases; nucleotides not matched to a gene: 2. CDR3 protein: CASRWDSSYEQYF. CDR3 nucleotide sequence: TGCGCCAGCAGGTGGGACAGCTCCTACGAGCAGTACTTC.

In DNA, the CDR3 is TGTGCCAGCAGCAACGCCGGGACTAAAGTTGGCGAGCAGTACTTC. It translates to CASSNAGTKVGEQYF. The rearrangement uses TRBV5-4 and TRBJ2-7; 7 bases agree with TRBD2. Trimming at V came to 4 bases and at J to 6 bases, leaving 13 bases not matched to a gene. Germline lookup yields CDR1 SGHNT and CDR2 YYREEE (reference sequence). The CDR3 covers 15 residues.

This clone was detected only a few times. The chain recombines TRBV11-2 with TRBJ2-5; no clear D. This CDR3 is 12 amino acids long. Germline V gives CDR1 SGHAT, CDR2 FQNNGV. The V end was cut by 5 bases, the J end by 5 bases, with 9 bases between. The CDR3 here is CASSPQRETQYF. The CDR3 DNA follows: TGTGCCAGCAGCCCCCAGCGCGAGACCCAGTACTTC.

The chain couples TRBV2 to TRBJ1-2, with D tentatively TRBD1 (5 bases). There are 13 residues in the CDR3. Trimming left V 4 bases short and J 8 bases short, with 14 bases between. Germline V gives CDR1 SNHLY, CDR2 FYNNEI. For the CDR3, the DNA is TGTGCCAGCAGTGGAAGCAGGGAGGACGGCTACACCTTC. Its translation: CASSGSREDGYTF.

This clone was seen only a few times. The rearrangement links TRBV30 to TRBJ2-1, with 7 bases lining up with TRBD2. Germline lookup yields CDR1 GTSNPN and CDR2 SVGIG (reference sequence). J gave up 3 bases and V 0 bases, and 2 bases lay outside the gene matches. The CDR3 has 14 amino acids. The CDR3 here is CAWSVLAGYNEQFF. In nucleotides, the CDR3 is TGTGCCTGGAGTGTGTTAGCGGGCTACAATGAGCAGTTCTTC.